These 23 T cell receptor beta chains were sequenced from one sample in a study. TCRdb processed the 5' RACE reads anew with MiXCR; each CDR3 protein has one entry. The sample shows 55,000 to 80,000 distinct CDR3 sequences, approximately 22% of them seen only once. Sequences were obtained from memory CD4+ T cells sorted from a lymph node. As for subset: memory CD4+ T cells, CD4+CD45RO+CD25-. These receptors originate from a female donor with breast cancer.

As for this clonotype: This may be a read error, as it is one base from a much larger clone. CDR3 sequence: CASSSSSGDRGEQYF. The CDR3 DNA is TGTGCCAGCAGCTCTTCATCCGGGGACAGAGGAGAGCAGTACTTC. The chain employs TRBV11-2 and TRBJ2-7, with TRBD1 identical over 7 bases. Trimming removed 4 bases from V and 7 bases from J; junction bases left unmatched: 13. Germline V gene lookup returns CDR1 SGHAT and CDR2 FQNNGV. The length of the CDR3 is 15 residues.

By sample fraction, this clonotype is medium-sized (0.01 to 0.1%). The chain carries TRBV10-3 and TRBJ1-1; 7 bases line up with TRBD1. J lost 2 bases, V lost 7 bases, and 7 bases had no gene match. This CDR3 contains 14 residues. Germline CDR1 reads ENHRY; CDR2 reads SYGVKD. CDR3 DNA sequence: TGTGCCATCACTACCGGGACAGTTAACACTGAAGCTTTCTTT. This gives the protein CAITTGTVNTEAFF.

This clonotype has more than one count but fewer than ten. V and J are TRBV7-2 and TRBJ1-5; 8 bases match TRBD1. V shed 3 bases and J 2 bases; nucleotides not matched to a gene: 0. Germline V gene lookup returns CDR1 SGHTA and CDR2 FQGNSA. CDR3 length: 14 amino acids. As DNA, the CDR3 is TGTGCCAGCAGCTTGACAGGGGGCAATCAGCCCCAGCATTTT. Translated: CASSLTGGNQPQHF.

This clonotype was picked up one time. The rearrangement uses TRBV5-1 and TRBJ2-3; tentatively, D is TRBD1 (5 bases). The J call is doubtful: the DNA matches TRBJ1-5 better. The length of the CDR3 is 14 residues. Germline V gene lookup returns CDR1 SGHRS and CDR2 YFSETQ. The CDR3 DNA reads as TGCGCCAGCAGCTTGGCTCAGGACACAGATACGCAGCATTTT. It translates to CASSLAQDTDTQHF.

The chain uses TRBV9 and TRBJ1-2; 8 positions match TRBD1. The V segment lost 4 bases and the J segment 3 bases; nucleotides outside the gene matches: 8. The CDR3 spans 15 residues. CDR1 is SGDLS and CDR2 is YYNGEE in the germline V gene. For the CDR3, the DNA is TGTGCCAGCAGCACCAAACAGGGGGGTGACTATGGCTACACCTTC. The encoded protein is CASSTKQGGDYGYTF.

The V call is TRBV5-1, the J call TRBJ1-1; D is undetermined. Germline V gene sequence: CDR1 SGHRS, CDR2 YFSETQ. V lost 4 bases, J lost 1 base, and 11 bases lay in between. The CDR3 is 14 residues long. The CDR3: CASSPKAGNTEAFF. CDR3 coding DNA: TGCGCCAGCAGCCCTAAGGCAGGGAACACTGAAGCTTTCTTT.

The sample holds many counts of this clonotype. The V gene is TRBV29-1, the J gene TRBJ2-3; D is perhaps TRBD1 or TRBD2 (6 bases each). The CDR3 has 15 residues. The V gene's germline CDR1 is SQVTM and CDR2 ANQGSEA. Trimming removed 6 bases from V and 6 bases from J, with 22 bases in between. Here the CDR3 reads CSVEEDRGTMDTQYF. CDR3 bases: TGCAGCGTGGAGGAGGATCGGGGGACAATGGATACGCAGTATTTT.

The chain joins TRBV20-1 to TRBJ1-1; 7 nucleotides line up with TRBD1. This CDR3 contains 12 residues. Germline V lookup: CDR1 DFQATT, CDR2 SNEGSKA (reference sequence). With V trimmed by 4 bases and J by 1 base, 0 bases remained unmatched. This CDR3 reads CSANRGNTEAFF. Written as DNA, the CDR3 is TGCAGTGCTAACAGGGGGAACACTGAAGCTTTCTTT.

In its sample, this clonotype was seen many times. The CDR3 DNA reads TGCGCCAGCAGCTTGGACCTTCAGCTCAATGAGCAGTTCTTC. It yields the protein CASSLDLQLNEQFF. The rearrangement links TRBV5-1 to TRBJ2-1; D remains unclear. Germline V gene sequence: CDR1 SGHRS, CDR2 YFSETQ. The V end was cut by 0 bases, the J end by 6 bases, with 10 bases between. The CDR3 sequence is 14 residues long.

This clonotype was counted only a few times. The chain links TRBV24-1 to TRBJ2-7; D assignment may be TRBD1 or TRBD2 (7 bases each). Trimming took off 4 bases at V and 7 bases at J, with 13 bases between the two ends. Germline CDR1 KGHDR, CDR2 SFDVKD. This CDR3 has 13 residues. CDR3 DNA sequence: TGTGCCACCAGTGAGAACAGGGGAGGGGAGCAGTACTTC. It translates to CATSENRGGEQYF.

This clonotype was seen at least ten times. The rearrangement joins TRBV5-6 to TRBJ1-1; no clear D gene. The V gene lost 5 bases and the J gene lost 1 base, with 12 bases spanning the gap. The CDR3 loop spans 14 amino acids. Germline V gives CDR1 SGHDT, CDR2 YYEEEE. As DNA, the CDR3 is TGTGCCAGCAGTTTTGCTGACGGGAACACTGAAGCTTTCTTT. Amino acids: CASSFADGNTEAFF.

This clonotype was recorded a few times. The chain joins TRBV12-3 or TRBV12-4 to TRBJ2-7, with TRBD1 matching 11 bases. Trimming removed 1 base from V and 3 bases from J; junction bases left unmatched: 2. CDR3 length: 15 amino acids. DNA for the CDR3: TGTGCCAGCAGTTTAGGCGGGACAGGGGGCTACGAGCAGTACTTC. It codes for CASSLGGTGGYEQYF.

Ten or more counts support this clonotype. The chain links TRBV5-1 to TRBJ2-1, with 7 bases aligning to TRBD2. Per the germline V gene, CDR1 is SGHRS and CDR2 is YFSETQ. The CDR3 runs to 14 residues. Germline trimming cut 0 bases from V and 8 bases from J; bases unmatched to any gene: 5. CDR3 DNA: TGCGCCAGCAGCTTGGACGGGACTACATATGAGCAGTTCTTC. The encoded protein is CASSLDGTTYEQFF.

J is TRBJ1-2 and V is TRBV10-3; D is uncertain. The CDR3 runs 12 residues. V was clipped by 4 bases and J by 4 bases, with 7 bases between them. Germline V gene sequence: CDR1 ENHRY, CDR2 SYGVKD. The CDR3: CAISASTYGYTF. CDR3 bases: TGTGCCATCAGTGCCAGCACCTATGGCTACACCTTC.

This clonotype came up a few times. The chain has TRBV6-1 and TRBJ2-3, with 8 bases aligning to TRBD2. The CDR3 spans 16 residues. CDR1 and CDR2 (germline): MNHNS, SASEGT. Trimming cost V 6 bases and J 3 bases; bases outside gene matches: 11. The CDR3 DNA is TGTGCCAGCAGGTCGACCGGGGGGGCCAGGACAGATACGCAGTATTTT. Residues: CASRSTGGARTDTQYF.

Here the CDR3 reads CASSYATNEKLFF. The CDR3 DNA sequence: TGTGCCAGCAGTTACGCCACTAATGAAAAACTGTTTTTT. This chain joins TRBV6-6 and TRBJ1-4; D not certain. Germline values: CDR1 MNHNY, CDR2 SVGAGI (reference sequence). Trimming cost V 2 bases and J 2 bases, with 3 bases left between them. The CDR3 is 13 residues long.

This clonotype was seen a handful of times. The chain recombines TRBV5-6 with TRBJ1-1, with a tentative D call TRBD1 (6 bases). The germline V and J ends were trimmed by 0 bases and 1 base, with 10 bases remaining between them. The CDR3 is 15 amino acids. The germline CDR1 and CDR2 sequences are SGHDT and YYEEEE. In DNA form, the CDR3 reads TGTGCCAGCAGCTTGGGGGGGCTCGGGAACACTGAAGCTTTCTTT. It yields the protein CASSLGGLGNTEAFF.

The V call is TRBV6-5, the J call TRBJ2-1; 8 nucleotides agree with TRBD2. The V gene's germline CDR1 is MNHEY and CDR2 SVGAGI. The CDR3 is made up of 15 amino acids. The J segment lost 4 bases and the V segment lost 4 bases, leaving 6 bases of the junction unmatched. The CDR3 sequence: CASSSGGLAYNEQFF. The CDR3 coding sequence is TGTGCCAGCAGTTCGGGGGGGCTGGCATACAATGAGCAGTTCTTC.

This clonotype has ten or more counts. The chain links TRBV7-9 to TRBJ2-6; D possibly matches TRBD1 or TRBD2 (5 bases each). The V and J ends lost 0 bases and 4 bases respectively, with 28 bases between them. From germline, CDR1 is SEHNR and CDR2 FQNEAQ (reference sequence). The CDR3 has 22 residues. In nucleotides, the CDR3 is TGTGCCAGCAGCTTAGCGAGGTCCGGGCAGGGTACCAGGGAGACGGGGGCCAACGTCCTGACTTTC. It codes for CASSLARSGQGTRETGANVLTF. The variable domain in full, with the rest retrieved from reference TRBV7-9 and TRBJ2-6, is DTGVSQNPRHKITKRGQNVTFRCDPISEHNRLYWYRQTLGQGPEFLTYFQNEAQLEKSRLLSDRFSAERPKGSFSTLEIQRTEQGDSAMYLCASSLARSGQGTRETGANVLTFGAGSRLTVL.

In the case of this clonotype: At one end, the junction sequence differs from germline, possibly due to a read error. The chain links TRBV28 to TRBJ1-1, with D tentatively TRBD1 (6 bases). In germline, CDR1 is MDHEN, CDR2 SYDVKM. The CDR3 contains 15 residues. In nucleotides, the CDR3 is TGTACCAGTCGGAGACAAGGGGGAATCGTCACTGAAGCTTTCTTT. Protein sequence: CTSRRQGGIVTEAFF.

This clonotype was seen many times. The CDR3 nucleotides read TGCGCCAGCAGCTTGGAGGCAGGCGCGAACACTGAAGCTTTCTTT. Protein sequence: CASSLEAGANTEAFF. This chain uses TRBV5-1 with TRBJ1-1, with unresolved D. Germline CDR1 and CDR2: SGHRS and YFSETQ. V lost 0 bases, J lost 1 base, and 10 bases lay in between. The CDR3 contains 15 residues.

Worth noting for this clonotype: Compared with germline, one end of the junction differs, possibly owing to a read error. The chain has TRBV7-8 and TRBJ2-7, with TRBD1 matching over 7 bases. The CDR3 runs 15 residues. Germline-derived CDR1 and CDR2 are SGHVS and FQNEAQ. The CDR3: CGSSEPGTVLSEQYF. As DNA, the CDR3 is TGTGGCAGCAGCGAACCCGGGACAGTCCTATCCGAGCAGTACTTC.

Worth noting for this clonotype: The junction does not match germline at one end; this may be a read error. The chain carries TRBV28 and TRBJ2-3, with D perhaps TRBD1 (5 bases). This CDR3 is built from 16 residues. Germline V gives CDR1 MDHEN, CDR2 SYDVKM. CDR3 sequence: CASSLGQGNNTDTQYF. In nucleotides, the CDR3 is TGCGCCAGCAGTTTGGGCCAGGGTAACAACACAGATACGCAGTATTTT.